These T cell receptor beta chains were read from a single sample in a study of cytomegalovirus exposure and HLA in healthy donors. Clones were read by immunoSEQ multiplex PCR, and TCRdb kept only the in-frame ones, dropping some. This table holds some 150,000 clones, around 81% found once. Sequencing was carried out using PBMCs. The origin of the receptors is a man aged 35-49 years in good health and CMV-seropositive. Each CDR3 is given with its conserved first and last residue. The order of the fields is clone size, V gene, CDR3 length, J gene, D gene, CDR3 DNA, CDR3 protein. A D gene is named only where the DNA matches it firmly. Some rows mark clone size as missing; the rest say once, few, many or name a class of expanded clone.

>few|TRBV5-1|13|TRBJ2-3|NA
TGCGCCAGCAGCCTACTAGGCGCAGATACGCAGTATTTT
CASSLLGADTQYF
>NA|TRBV4-3|17|TRBJ2-2|TRBD2
TGCGCCAGCAGCCTAACCCACGGGGGGTCGAACACCGGGGAGCTGTTTTTT
CASSLTHGGSNTGELFF
>NA|TRBV4-3|15|TRBJ1-4|NA
TGCGCCAGCAGCCAAAGGGCGGGGCAGAATGAAAAACTGTTTTTT
CASSQRAGQNEKLFF
>NA|TRBV27|13|TRBJ1-2|NA
TGTGCCAGCAGTTTAGAGGGCGGCTATGGCTACACCTTC
CASSLEGGYGYTF
>NA|TRBV4-2|17|TRBJ2-7|TRBD2
TGTGCCAGCAGCCAAGCCTTGGGACTAGCGGAATTATACGAGCAGTACTTC
CASSQALGLAELYEQYF
>NA|TRBV19|14|TRBJ2-2|NA
TGTGCCAGTAGTATCGGGGGGAACACCGGGGAGCTGTTTTTT
CASSIGGNTGELFF
>NA|TRBV18|18|TRBJ1-2|TRBD1
TGTGCCAGCTCACCCCTCCCGGGACAGGGGGCGCGACCCTATGGCTACACCTTC
CASSPLPGQGARPYGYTF
>NA|TRBV5-1|15|TRBJ2-7|NA
TGCGCCAGCAGCCTCACTTGGGGCGCTGCCTACGAGCAGTACTTC
CASSLTWGAAYEQYF
>NA|TRBV5-6|15|TRBJ1-3|TRBD1
TGTGCCAGCAGCTGGGGGACAGGCTCTGGAAACACCATATATTTT
CASSWGTGSGNTIYF
>few|TRBV27|15|TRBJ2-2|NA
TGTGCCAGCAGTTTCCAATTTACTAACTCCCGGGAGCTGTTTTTT
CASSFQFTNSRELFF
>NA|TRBV5-4|16|TRBJ1-5|NA
TGTGCCAGCAGCCCGGACCCGGGGAGAGGCAATCAGCCCCAGCATTTT
CASSPDPGRGNQPQHF
>NA|TRBV5-6|14|TRBJ2-7|NA
TGTGCCAGCAGCTCCTATGTCACGGTCTACGAGCAGTACTTC
CASSSYVTVYEQYF
>NA|TRBV7-9|16|TRBJ2-7|TRBD1
TGTGCCAGCAGCTTGGGTACCGGACAGGTTTCCTACGAGCAGTACTTC
CASSLGTGQVSYEQYF
>NA|TRBV19|13|TRBJ1-5|TRBD1
TGTGCCAGTACCACAGGGGTCAATCAGCCCCAGCATTTT
CASTTGVNQPQHF
>NA|TRBV2|13|TRBJ1-1|NA
TGTGCCAGCACTGACAGCCGGGGCACTGAAGCTTTCTTT
CASTDSRGTEAFF
>NA|TRBV7-9|16|TRBJ2-7|TRBD2
TGTGCCAGCAGCTCCCGAGGGACTAGCGGGAGTGGCGAGCAGTACTTC
CASSSRGTSGSGEQYF
>NA|TRBV28|16|TRBJ1-5|NA
TGTGCCAGCAGTCAAAGACAGTGGTTCCCGAATCAGCCCCAGCATTTT
CASSQRQWFPNQPQHF
>NA|TRBV30|16|TRBJ1-3|NA
TGTGCCTGGAGTATCCCCCACGGGTACTCTGGAAACACCATATATTTT
CAWSIPHGYSGNTIYF
>NA|TRBV7-2|14|TRBJ1-2|NA
TGTGCCAGCAGCGCGCCAGGGGAGAGCTATGGCTACACCTTC
CASSAPGESYGYTF
>NA|TRBV6-5|14|TRBJ1-5|NA
TGTGCCAGCAGTTACCGTCAGGGCGTACAGCCCCAGCATTTT
CASSYRQGVQPQHF
>NA|TRBV5-8|17|TRBJ1-5|TRBD1
TGTGCCAGCAGCAAGAAACAGGGGGCGCAACGCAATCAGCCCCAGCATTTT
CASSKKQGAQRNQPQHF
>NA|TRBV5-1|15|TRBJ2-7|TRBD1
TGCGCCAGCAGTTTAACAGGGGGAAGCTCCTACGAGCAGTACTTC
CASSLTGGSSYEQYF
>few|TRBV2|14|TRBJ2-2|NA
TGTGCCAGCAGTGAACGACAGGCGACCGGGGAGCTGTTTTTT
CASSERQATGELFF